Presented here are 26 T cell receptor beta chains from one specimen sequenced in a study of blood T cell repertoires in COVID-19. TCRdb keeps only in-frame clones here, not all; method: immunoSEQ multiplex PCR. The sample shows 150,000 or so clones, roughly 83% of them seen only once. The sequencing sample was made of PBMCs or T cells enriched from blood (not recorded which). All receptors come from a woman in her fifties or sixties who had recovered from COVID-19.

The chain combines TRBV5-5 with TRBJ1-1; 8 bases agree with TRBD1. CDR3 length: 15 residues. The V gene's germline CDR1 is SGHKS and CDR2 YYEKEE (reference sequence). J was trimmed by 5 bases and V by 3 bases; bases with no gene match: 9. The CDR3 coding sequence is TGTGCCAGCAGCTGGGGAGACAGGGGAAGGACTGAAGCTTTCTTT. This gives the protein CASSWGDRGRTEAFF.

This clone has more than one count but fewer than ten. The rearrangement uses TRBV28 and TRBJ1-5; perhaps TRBD1 as D (5 bases). Germline assignment: CDR1 MDHEN and CDR2 SYDVKM. V was trimmed by 5 bases and J by 2 bases, leaving 10 bases between them. This CDR3 region has 14 residues. CDR3 bases: TGTGCCAGCAGTGCGACGACAGGCAATCAGCCCCAGCATTTT. Protein product: CASSATTGNQPQHF.

CDR3 in amino acids: CASSLDSGNTEAFF. CDR3 nucleotide sequence: TGTGCCAGCAGCTTAGACAGTGGGAACACTGAAGCTTTCTTT. V is TRBV13 and J is TRBJ1-1, with D unclear. Per the germline V gene, CDR1 is PRHDT and CDR2 is FYEKMQ (reference sequence). V dropped 1 base and J dropped 1 base, with 7 bases sitting between them. The CDR3 is 14 residues long.

V usage is TRBV18 and J usage is TRBJ1-2, with D perhaps TRBD1 (6 bases). The V end was cut by 3 bases, the J end by 6 bases, with 11 bases between. The germline V gene has CDR1 KGHSH and CDR2 LQKENI. The CDR3 sequence is 13 residues long. In nucleotides, the CDR3 is TGTGCCAGCTCACCTTCAGGGGCGGATGGCTACACCTTC. Encoded protein: CASSPSGADGYTF.

The chain recombines TRBV12-3 or TRBV12-4 with TRBJ2-1, with D maybe TRBD1 (6 bases). This CDR3 is 11 amino acids long. With 3 bases removed from V and 14 bases from J, the gap between germline ends came to 11 bases. The CDR3 nucleotides read TGTGCCAGCAGTTTTCCCGGACAGAAGTTCTTC. Translated: CASSFPGQKFF.

This chain links TRBV10-2 with TRBJ2-7; perhaps TRBD2 as D (6 bases). V gave up 7 bases and J gave up 3 bases, with 13 bases separating them. CDR3 length: 13 residues. Germline values: CDR1 WSHSY, CDR2 SAAADI. Written as DNA, the CDR3 is TGCGCCAGCACTAAAACCGGGAGCTACGAGCAGTACGTC. Encoded protein: CASTKTGSYEQYV.

The rearrangement links TRBV7-8 to TRBJ2-7; D is unresolved. Trimming left V 1 base short and J 5 bases short, with 9 bases between. CDR3 size: 13 residues. Germline V CDR1 and CDR2: SGHVS, FQNEAQ. CDR3 sequence: CASSLGASNEQYV. For the CDR3, the DNA is TGTGCCAGCAGCTTAGGGGCCTCTAACGAGCAGTACGTC.

The CDR3 DNA follows: TGTGCCAGCAGCCAAGACCCACTAGCGGGAGTAACTGGCGAGCAGTACGTC. Protein sequence: CASSQDPLAGVTGEQYV. This chain connects TRBV3-1 (or the pseudogene TRBV3-2) to TRBJ2-7, with 11 nucleotides matching TRBD2. This CDR3 is built from 17 residues. The V gene end was trimmed by 0 bases and the J gene end by 6 bases; junction bases not matched to a gene: 10. CDR1 and CDR2 from the germline V gene are LGHDT and YNNKEL (reference sequence).

This chain uses TRBV5-1 with TRBJ2-5, with D possibly matching TRBD2 (5 bases). Germline V lookup: CDR1 SGHRS, CDR2 YFSETQ. The CDR3 loop spans 14 amino acids. Deletions cut 0 bases from V and 4 bases from J, with 10 bases between. The CDR3 DNA follows: TGCGCCAGCAGCTTGGCCCGCGGGCGAGAGACCCAGTACTTC. Its translation: CASSLARGRETQYF.

CDR3 in DNA: TGTGCCTTGAACCGGGTTATTAATGAAAAACTGTTTTTT. It is translated as CALNRVINEKLFF. This chain connects TRBV30 to TRBJ1-4, with D unresolved. V shed 7 bases and J shed 4 bases, with 13 bases lying between them. The CDR3 loop spans 13 amino acids. From germline, CDR1 is GTSNPN and CDR2 SVGIG (reference sequence).

The chain links TRBV3-1 (or the pseudogene TRBV3-2) to TRBJ2-1; the D gene is possibly TRBD2 (6 bases). Trimming took 1 base from V and 10 from J, leaving 14 bases between them. CDR3 size: 14 residues. Germline V gene data show CDR1 as LGHDT and CDR2 as YNNKEL (reference sequence). CDR3 sequence reads: CASSQVNVGREQFF. Here the CDR3 DNA reads TGTGCCAGCAGCCAAGTAAACGTAGGGAGGGAGCAGTTCTTC.

This clone has just one count. J is TRBJ2-5 and V is TRBV18, with D possibly matching TRBD2 (6 bases). CDR1 KGHSH and CDR2 LQKENI come from the germline V gene. The CDR3 is 15 residues long. V was cut by 8 bases and J by 5 bases, with 21 bases left in between. This CDR3 reads CASPIAGGVGETQYF. CDR3 nucleotides: TGTGCCAGCCCGATCGCAGGAGGGGTTGGTGAGACCCAGTACTTC.

The chain has TRBV7-2 and TRBJ1-1, with TRBD1 matching over 7 bases. V was clipped by 4 bases and J by 11 bases; unmatched bases: 16. The CDR3 runs 15 residues. In germline, CDR1 is SGHTA, CDR2 FQGNSA. The CDR3 region is CASSWPSGQAWVAFF. The CDR3 DNA follows: TGTGCCAGCAGCTGGCCTTCCGGACAGGCGTGGGTTGCTTTCTTT.

The chain joins TRBV28 to TRBJ2-1, with 10 bases that match TRBD2. This CDR3 is 15 amino acids long. Germline CDR1 MDHEN, CDR2 SYDVKM. V shed 5 bases, J shed 9 bases, and the junction held 10 bases outside the gene matches. The CDR3 reads CASSLSGGFLGEQFF. The CDR3 DNA reads TGTGCCAGCAGTCTTAGCGGGGGGTTTCTGGGTGAGCAGTTCTTC.

This chain joins TRBV6-1 and TRBJ1-6, with D perhaps TRBD1 (6 bases). Germline CDR1 MNHNS, CDR2 SASEGT. The CDR3 is made up of 17 amino acids. Deletions cut 3 bases from V and 0 bases from J, with 12 bases between. The CDR3 region is CASSDRDTHSYNSPLHF. DNA of the CDR3: TGTGCCAGCAGTGACCGGGACACACACTCCTATAATTCACCCCTCCACTTT.

The CDR3 nucleotides read TGCGCCGGCCCGCCCAGGTCCCACAGCAGGTACGTC. It yields the protein CAGPPRSHSRYV. The rearrangement links TRBV4-3 to TRBJ2-7; D gene unclear. The CDR3 contains 12 residues. CDR1 is LGHNA and CDR2 is YSLEER in the germline V gene. V was cut by 11 bases and J by 12 bases, with 23 bases left in between.

This chain joins TRBV6-6 and TRBJ2-6; D gene unclear. The V end lost 8 bases, the J end lost 0 bases, and 5 bases lay between the germline ends. From germline, CDR1 is MNHNY and CDR2 SVGAGI (reference sequence). The CDR3 consists of 13 residues. The CDR3 region is CASQLSGANVLTF. DNA of the CDR3: TGTGCCAGCCAACTCTCTGGGGCCAACGTCCTGACTTTC.

The gene calls are TRBV30 and TRBJ2-5; TRBD2 might be the D (6 bases). The CDR3 is made up of 15 amino acids. CDR1 GTSNPN and CDR2 SVGIG come from the germline V gene (reference sequence). Trimming took off 0 bases at V and 3 bases at J, with 14 bases between the two ends. The CDR3 DNA is TGTGCCTGGAGTGTACGGGGTGGGAGGAAAGAGACCCAGTACTTC. It encodes CAWSVRGGRKETQYF.

CDR3 in DNA: TGTGCCAGTAGTATGGGTATAGGGGGCTCGAACACCGGGGAGCTGTTTTTT. This encodes CASSMGIGGSNTGELFF. This chain links TRBV19 with TRBJ2-2; 7 bases line up with TRBD1. This CDR3 contains 17 residues. Germline V gene sequence: CDR1 LNHDA, CDR2 SQIVND (reference sequence). J gave up 0 bases and V 3 bases, and 7 bases lay outside the gene matches.

The V and J genes are TRBV18 and TRBJ2-2; 13 bases map to TRBD2. CDR1 is KGHSH and CDR2 is LQKENI in the germline V gene. V lost 2 bases to trimming and J lost 4 bases; unmatched junction nucleotides: 1. The CDR3 spans 16 residues. CDR3: CASSPGLAGATGELFF. CDR3 nucleotide sequence: TGTGCCAGCTCACCAGGACTAGCGGGAGCCACCGGGGAGCTGTTTTTT.

V gene TRBV6-5 combines with J gene TRBJ2-1; 8 bases match TRBD2. Germline V gene sequence: CDR1 MNHEY, CDR2 SVGAGI. The CDR3 is 15 residues long. V shed 7 bases and J 5 bases; nucleotides not matched to a gene: 10. The CDR3 DNA reads as TGTGCCAGCACCAAACCGGGACTAGGAGACAATGAGCAGTTCTTC. Translated: CASTKPGLGDNEQFF.

This chain joins TRBV6-4 and TRBJ2-1; 11 positions match TRBD2. CDR3 length: 15 residues. The ends lost 8 bases at V and 3 bases at J; junction bases unmatched: 6. The V gene's germline CDR1 is MRHNA and CDR2 SNTAGT. CDR3: CASAGTSGDYNEQFF. CDR3 bases: TGTGCCAGCGCCGGGACTAGCGGAGACTACAATGAGCAGTTCTTC.

This chain connects TRBV20-1 to TRBJ1-4; D is unclear. This CDR3 has 11 residues. The ends were cut back, 2 bases at V and 7 bases at J, with 5 bases in the middle. The germline V gene has CDR1 DFQATT and CDR2 SNEGSKA (reference sequence). The CDR3 reads CSARTVEKLFF. The CDR3 region has the DNA TGCAGTGCTAGAACGGTTGAAAAACTGTTTTTT.

By its share, this clone is large. V is TRBV19 and J is TRBJ1-5; weak D call: TRBD1 (5 bases). The CDR3 has 15 amino acids. V gave up 8 bases and J gave up 5 bases, with 19 bases separating them. Germline assignment: CDR1 LNHDA and CDR2 SQIVND (reference sequence). Here the CDR3 reads CASSTDTMDDQPQHF. CDR3 in DNA: TGTGCCAGTTCAACGGACACCATGGACGATCAGCCCCAGCATTTT.

The V gene is TRBV28, the J gene TRBJ1-2; 7 bases are shared with TRBD1. The length of the CDR3 is 16 residues. J gave up 5 bases and V 6 bases, and 15 bases lay outside the gene matches. The germline gives CDR1 MDHEN, CDR2 SYDVKM. The CDR3 DNA reads TGTGCCAGCAGGAACCCAACAGGGGCACGGGTTTATGGCTACACCTTC. Translating it yields CASRNPTGARVYGYTF.

J is TRBJ1-1 and V is TRBV19; D is unclear. This CDR3 is built from 15 residues. V lost 1 base and J 1 base, leaving 10 bases between the germline ends. The germline gives CDR1 LNHDA, CDR2 SQIVND (reference sequence). The CDR3 loop reads CASSIGGGTNTEAFF. Written as DNA, the CDR3 is TGTGCCAGTAGTATAGGAGGAGGAACGAACACTGAAGCTTTCTTT.